The entry below describes one T cell receptor (beta chain). This entry comes from a study of blood T cell repertoires in COVID-19. Study as a whole: The United States, Italy and Spain provided the acute and convalescent COVID-19 samples. Sample material is recorded as cDNA or gDNA derived from T cells, B-cell-depleted T cells, or PBMCs.

Germline V gene sequence: CDR1 SGHRS, CDR2 YFSETQ. The CDR3 extends over 13 amino acids. Trimming removed 4 bases from V and 0 bases from J, with 8 bases in between. The method was immunoSEQ multiplex PCR; TCRdb's version includes in-frame clones alone and lacks a portion of them. The sample lists roughly 150,000 clones; more than 75% were seen once. This chain uses TRBV5-1 with TRBJ2-7; D may be TRBD1 (6 bases). The TCR comes from a woman older than 75 with COVID-19, enrolled during active disease. The source material was peripheral blood. In DNA form, the CDR3 reads TGCGCCAGCAGCAGGGACACCTCCTACGAGCAGTACTTC. Translated, it gives CASSRDTSYEQYF.